These 28 T cell receptor beta chains originate from one sample sequenced in a study of T cell repertoires in aging, cancer and after chemotherapy. Peripheral blood genomic DNA, not sorted cells or RNA, was the template. TRB rearrangements spanning V, D and J were amplified using mixed TRB-A/B primers. TCRdb re-analysed the multiplex PCR reads in MiXCR, keeping a single row per CDR3 protein. The sample comprises some 5,900 distinct CDR3 sequences, about a quarter of which are singletons, and approximately 4.8% rests with the top ten. Source material: blood. These receptors were obtained from a human donor with a blood cancer.

This clonotype is classed as medium-sized. The CDR3 sequence is CASKQGQETQYF. The CDR3 nucleotides read TGTGCCAGCAAACAGGGCCAAGAGACCCAGTACTTC. This chain joins TRBV6-5 and TRBJ2-5; maybe TRBD1 (6 bases). CDR3 length equals 12 residues. CDR1 and CDR2 (germline): MNHEY, SVGAGI. V gave up 7 bases and J gave up 1 base, with 7 bases separating them.

This clonotype was picked up a small number of times. J is TRBJ2-7 and V is TRBV21-1; the table gives TRBD1 as D, unverified against the DNA. TRBV21-1 is reported as a pseudogene. The CDR3 loop spans 14 amino acids. CDR3 region: CASSKEKRGDEQYF. DNA of the CDR3: TGTGCCAGCAGCAAGGAGAAGAGGGGGGACGAGCAGTACTTC.

In this sample, this clonotype is medium-sized (0.01 to 0.1%). The chain is built from TRBV6-1 and TRBJ2-6, with D unresolved. This CDR3 is built from 13 residues. V lost 3 bases to trimming and J lost 1 base, with 1 base between them. The germline gives CDR1 MNHNS, CDR2 SASEGT. CDR3 sequence reads: CASSESGANVLTF. CDR3 DNA: TGTGCCAGCAGTGAGTCTGGGGCCAACGTCCTGACTTTC.

The V gene is TRBV6-2 or TRBV6-3, the J gene TRBJ2-5, with D tentatively TRBD2 (6 bases). The CDR3 covers 15 residues. The V gene lost 5 bases and the J gene lost 2 bases, with 15 bases spanning the gap. Germline CDR1 reads MNHEY; CDR2 reads SVGEGT. The CDR3 spells CASSPGGGLQETQYF. CDR3 in DNA: TGTGCCAGCAGTCCTGGGGGAGGCCTTCAAGAGACCCAGTACTTC.

The chain joins TRBV24-1 to TRBJ2-1, with TRBD2 as a possible D gene (6 bases). Deletions cut 5 bases from V and 5 bases from J, with 15 bases between. CDR1 is KGHDR and CDR2 is SFDVKD in the germline V gene. The CDR3 runs to 15 residues. The CDR3 sequence is CATSVSAGFNNEQFF. Written as DNA, the CDR3 is TGTGCCACCAGTGTTTCAGCGGGCTTCAACAATGAGCAGTTCTTC.

This chain links TRBV4-2 with TRBJ1-6, with D possibly being TRBD1 (6 bases). The CDR3 extends over 17 amino acids. Germline lookup yields CDR1 LGHNA and CDR2 YNFKEQ. Trimming took 0 bases from V and 10 from J, leaving 19 bases between them. The CDR3 coding sequence is TGTGCCAGCAGCCAAGAAACGAGGGGGGGACTAATCTCACCCCTCCACTTT. Translated, it gives CASSQETRGGLISPLHF.

This clonotype was counted only a few times. The chain is built from TRBV11-2 and TRBJ2-6; the D is unclear. The CDR3 covers 14 residues. The V end lost 2 bases, the J end lost 2 bases, and 4 bases lay between the germline ends. Per germline, CDR1 SGHAT and CDR2 FQNNGV. The CDR3 nucleotides are TGTGCCAGCAGCTTACTCGCTGGGGCCAACGTCCTGACTTTC. It codes for CASSLLAGANVLTF.

The chain joins TRBV7-3 to TRBJ2-3, with TRBD1 identical over 7 bases. Germline CDR1 and CDR2: SGHTA and FQGTGA. V lost 7 bases to trimming and J lost 1 base; unmatched junction nucleotides: 5. CDR3 length: 14 residues. The CDR3 protein is CASTPGGGTDTQYF. CDR3 DNA sequence: TGTGCCAGCACCCCAGGGGGAGGCACAGATACGCAGTATTTT.

On this clonotype: The germline gene is not matched at one end of the junction; a read error may be the cause. V is TRBV4-2 and J is TRBJ2-1; TRBD2 aligns across 7 bases. The germline gives CDR1 LGHNA, CDR2 YNFKEQ. The CDR3 sequence is 16 residues long. The CDR3 loop reads CASSNPHERGYNEQFF. The CDR3 DNA is TGCGCCAGCAGCAACCCCCACGAGCGGGGTTACAATGAGCAGTTCTTC.

By share, this clonotype counts as medium-sized. V and J are TRBV18 and TRBJ1-4; D is unclear. Germline V gene data show CDR1 as KGHSH and CDR2 as LQKENI. With 3 bases removed from V and 0 bases from J, the gap between germline ends came to 5 bases. This CDR3 is 14 amino acids long. Here the CDR3 DNA reads TGTGCCAGCTCACCGACCGCAACTAATGAAAAACTGTTTTTT. Translating it yields CASSPTATNEKLFF.

The chain employs TRBV9 and TRBJ2-6; perhaps TRBD1 as D (6 bases). Per germline, CDR1 SGDLS and CDR2 YYNGEE. The CDR3 contains 15 residues. Trimming left V 0 bases short and J 2 bases short, with 6 bases between. The CDR3 DNA is TGTGCCAGCAGCGTAGGACAGGCTGGGGCCAACGTCCTGACTTTC. Translation: CASSVGQAGANVLTF.

Sample share makes this clonotype medium-sized. The V gene is TRBV6-1, the J gene TRBJ2-3, with 7 nucleotides matching TRBD2. Germline CDR1 reads MNHNS; CDR2 reads SASEGT. After removal of 5 bases from V and 2 bases from J, the junction contained 10 bases not matched to a gene. The CDR3 length is 16 residues. For the CDR3, the DNA is TGTGCCAGCAGTTTCTCACCGGGGGGTCCCACAGATACGCAGTATTTT. Its translation: CASSFSPGGPTDTQYF.

Concerning this clonotype: A clone one base away is much larger, so this may be a read error. The rearrangement joins TRBV5-4 to TRBJ2-3, with unresolved D. The germline V gene has CDR1 SGHNT and CDR2 YYREEE (reference sequence). Trimming shortened V by 0 bases and J by 2 bases, and 10 bases separated the two germline ends. CDR3 length equals 15 residues. This CDR3 reads CASSLAGGITDTQYF. The CDR3 nucleotides are TGTGCCAGCAGCTTGGCCGGTGGGATCACAGATACGCAGTATTTT. The entire variable domain, with the rest obtained from reference TRBV5-4 and TRBJ2-3, is as follows: ETGVTQSPTHLIKTRGQQVTLRCSSQSGHNTVSWYQQALGQGPQFIFQYYREEENGRGNFPPRFSGLQFPNYSSELNVNALELDDSALYLCASSLAGGITDTQYFGPGTRLTVL.

V is TRBV7-9 and J is TRBJ2-1, with a possible D match to TRBD2 (6 bases). CDR3 length: 15 amino acids. Germline CDR1 and CDR2: SEHNR and FQNEAQ (reference sequence). V lost 1 base and J lost 3, with 10 bases in between. The CDR3 DNA reads as TGTGCCAGCAGCTTAGGGCTAGCGCTCTACAATGAGCAGTTCTTC. Amino acid sequence: CASSLGLALYNEQFF.

By sample fraction, this clonotype is medium-sized. V is TRBV6-5 and J is TRBJ2-7; TRBD2 matches at 9 bases. The germline V gene encodes CDR1 MNHEY and CDR2 SVGAGI. Germline trimming cut 10 bases from V and 2 bases from J; bases unmatched to any gene: 15. The CDR3 is 16 residues long. The DNA of the CDR3 is TGTGCCATTTGGGTTTTAGCGGGAGCCGCACCCTACGAGCAGTACTTC. It translates to CAIWVLAGAAPYEQYF.

This chain links TRBV18 with TRBJ1-1; weak D call: TRBD1 (5 bases). In germline, CDR1 is KGHSH, CDR2 LQKENI. This CDR3 contains 15 residues. Trimming left V 4 bases short and J 3 bases short, with 15 bases between. CDR3: CASSLAQGGDTEAFF. In DNA form, the CDR3 reads TGTGCCAGCTCACTCGCCCAGGGCGGAGACACTGAAGCTTTCTTT.

By frequency in the sample, this clonotype is medium-sized. The chain couples TRBV15 to TRBJ2-2; D unclear. The CDR3 extends over 12 amino acids. V was pared by 9 bases and J by 3 bases, with 8 bases between. The germline CDR1 and CDR2 sequences are LNHNV and YYDKDF (reference sequence). CDR3 sequence: CATGPHTGELFF. CDR3 coding DNA: TGTGCCACGGGCCCTCACACCGGGGAGCTGTTTTTT.

This sequence joins TRBV19 and TRBJ1-5, with D uncertain. CDR3 size: 17 residues. Germline values: CDR1 LNHDA, CDR2 SQIVND (reference sequence). With 4 bases removed from V and 3 bases from J, the gap between germline ends came to 19 bases. CDR3 coding DNA: TGTGCCAGTAGTAAGCTCCGGGAAGGGAAGAACAATCAGCCCCAGCATTTT. It codes for CASSKLREGKNNQPQHF.

This clonotype was found a few times. The CDR3 region is CATSDPDTEAFF. The CDR3 nucleotides read TGTGCCACCAGTGACCCGGACACTGAAGCTTTCTTT. This chain connects TRBV24-1 to TRBJ1-1; D gene uncertain. Germline values: CDR1 KGHDR, CDR2 SFDVKD. V lost 4 bases, J lost 3 bases, and 5 bases lay in between. CDR3 length: 12 amino acids.

A remark on this clonotype: A single base separates this from a much larger clone, so it may be a read error. The chain couples TRBV5-6 to TRBJ1-6; D might be TRBD1 (6 bases). CDR1 SGHDT and CDR2 YYEEEE come from the germline V gene. CDR3 length equals 15 residues. The DNA for the CDR3 is TGTGCCAGCAGCTTGGCAGGGGCGAATAAATCACCCCTCCACTTT. Residues: CASSLAGANKSPLHF.

The chain employs TRBV18 and TRBJ1-5, with D possibly matching TRBD1 (6 bases). This CDR3 is 13 amino acids long. CDR1 and CDR2 (germline): KGHSH, LQKENI. V dropped 2 bases and J dropped 5 bases, with 7 bases sitting between them. The CDR3 loop reads CASSPGTYQPQHF. In nucleotides, the CDR3 is TGTGCCAGCTCACCAGGGACATATCAGCCCCAGCATTTT.

This chain connects TRBV2 to TRBJ2-1; TRBD2 agrees at 8 bases. V shed 6 bases, J shed 3 bases, and the junction held 7 bases outside the gene matches. Looked up from germline, CDR1 is SNHLY and CDR2 is FYNNEI. This CDR3 has 15 residues. CDR3 coding DNA: TGTGCCAGCAGGACCGGGACTAGTGACTACAATGAGCAGTTCTTC. Amino acids: CASRTGTSDYNEQFF.

This clonotype has more than one count but fewer than ten. The rearrangement links TRBV18 to TRBJ1-1, with D maybe TRBD1 (5 bases). Trimming removed 2 bases from V and 1 base from J, with 11 bases in between. Germline-derived CDR1 and CDR2 are KGHSH and LQKENI. CDR3 length: 15 amino acids. CDR3 bases: TGTGCCAGCTCACCAATGAGGGGCCGGAACACTGAAGCTTTCTTT. It is translated as CASSPMRGRNTEAFF. The entire variable domain, with the rest obtained from reference TRBV18 and TRBJ1-1, is as follows: NAGVMQNPRHLVRRRGQEARLRCSPMKGHSHVYWYRQLPEEGLKFMVYLQKENIIDESGMPKERFSAEFPKEGPSILRIQQVVRGDSAAYFCASSPMRGRNTEAFFGQGTRLTVV.

This clonotype is termed large. The CDR3 protein is CAWTHRVLDTQYF. CDR3 in DNA: TGTGCCTGGACCCACCGGGTCCTGGATACGCAGTATTTT. The chain has TRBV30 and TRBJ2-3; no clear D gene. CDR3 length: 13 amino acids. V was clipped by 4 bases and J by 6 bases, with 14 bases between them. CDR1 GTSNPN and CDR2 SVGIG come from the germline V gene (reference sequence).

By share of the sample, this clonotype is medium-sized. The J gene is TRBJ2-2, the V gene TRBV24-1; 8 positions match TRBD2. CDR1 KGHDR and CDR2 SFDVKD come from the germline V gene. The CDR3 contains 15 residues. V lost 7 bases, J lost 5 bases, and 8 bases stayed unmatched. The CDR3 DNA is TGTGCCACCAGCGGAGCGGGGGCGGGGACCGGGGAGCTGTTTTTT. It codes for CATSGAGAGTGELFF.

By sample share, this clonotype is medium-sized. This sequence joins TRBV5-5 and TRBJ2-1; D remains unclear. V was clipped by 4 bases and J by 3 bases, with 17 bases between them. Germline lookup yields CDR1 SGHKS and CDR2 YYEKEE (reference sequence). The CDR3 covers 16 residues. CDR3 residues: CASSPYSGSLYNEQFF. The CDR3 DNA reads as TGTGCCAGCAGCCCCTACTCCGGGTCCCTCTACAATGAGCAGTTCTTC.

The table lists this clonotype with a few counts. CDR3 sequence: CASSILSGDSNYGYTF. CDR3 sequence (DNA): TGTGCCAGCAGCATCCTTTCGGGGGATTCTAACTATGGCTACACCTTC. This chain connects TRBV7-9 to TRBJ1-2, with D possibly TRBD1 on 5 matching bases. V was cut by 5 bases and J by 0 bases, with 16 bases left in between. The CDR3 sequence is 16 residues long. Germline V gives CDR1 SEHNR, CDR2 FQNEAQ (reference sequence).

This clonotype qualifies as medium-sized. This chain links TRBV6-5 with TRBJ1-2; possibly TRBD1 for D (5 bases). V was clipped by 6 bases and J by 8 bases, with 16 bases between them. There are 13 residues in the CDR3. Germline values: CDR1 MNHEY, CDR2 SVGAGI. The DNA for the CDR3 is TGTGCCAGCAGCCGTATTGAGAGGGGCGGCTACACCTTC. Its protein product is CASSRIERGGYTF.